The 13 T cell receptor beta chains below all came from one sample that was sequenced in a study of blood T cell repertoires in COVID-19. The assay was immunoSEQ multiplex PCR, and TCRdb's table has in-frame clones only and misses some. The sample carries around 68,000 clones, about 81% recorded once. The sequenced material came from peripheral blood. These receptor sequences come from a human donor in a cohort sampled during active COVID-19.

This chain links TRBV6-1 with TRBJ1-2; D not certain. The germline V gene has CDR1 MNHNS and CDR2 SASEGT. V was shortened by 1 base and J by 2 bases, with 5 bases between the two germline ends. This CDR3 is built from 13 residues. CDR3 DNA: TGTGCCAGCAGTGAAGTGAGGAACTATGGCTACACCTTC. Protein: CASSEVRNYGYTF.

This clone was seen a few times. This sequence joins TRBV30 and TRBJ1-1; 7 nucleotides match TRBD1. After removal of 1 base from V and 12 bases from J, the junction contained 8 bases not matched to a gene. The CDR3 length is 12 residues. Germline V gene lookup returns CDR1 GTSNPN and CDR2 SVGIG (reference sequence). For the CDR3, the DNA is TGTGCCTGGAGTGATTGGGGGACAGCTTCTTTCTTT. It specifies CAWSDWGTASFF.

J is TRBJ1-3 and V is TRBV27; 7 nucleotides match TRBD1. The CDR3 consists of 17 residues. Germline CDR1 reads MNHEY; CDR2 reads SMNVEV (reference sequence). V shed 4 bases and J 3 bases; nucleotides not matched to a gene: 12. This CDR3 reads CASSSLPQGLGGNTIYF. The CDR3 nucleotides read TGTGCCAGCAGTTCTCTACCACAGGGGTTAGGTGGAAACACCATATATTTT.

This clone has more than one count but fewer than ten. The rearrangement links TRBV28 to TRBJ1-3; 7 positions agree with TRBD1. Germline lookup yields CDR1 MDHEN and CDR2 SYDVKM. V was clipped by 6 bases and J by 3 bases; unmatched bases: 5. The CDR3 is 14 residues long. In DNA, the CDR3 is TGTGCCAGCAGCCCCGGGACAGATGGAAACACCATATATTTT. Its translation is CASSPGTDGNTIYF.

This chain links TRBV27 with TRBJ2-1; D ambiguous. The germline V gene has CDR1 MNHEY and CDR2 SMNVEV (reference sequence). CDR3 length: 16 residues. Trimming took 0 bases from V and 2 from J, leaving 11 bases between them. CDR3 bases: TGTGCCAGCAGTTTATCTGTTTTAGATCCCTACAATGAGCAGTTCTTC. Amino acid sequence: CASSLSVLDPYNEQFF.

J is TRBJ2-7 and V is TRBV7-2; 9 nucleotides align to TRBD2. Per germline, CDR1 SGHTA and CDR2 FQGNSA. V lost 3 bases, J lost 0 bases, and 6 bases stayed unmatched. This CDR3 comprises 16 residues. CDR3: CASSLYSGSPSYEQYF. The CDR3 DNA reads TGTGCCAGCAGCTTGTATAGCGGGAGCCCCTCCTACGAGCAGTACTTC.

J is TRBJ2-1 and V is TRBV14; the D is unclear. With 6 bases removed from V and 0 bases from J, the gap between germline ends came to 6 bases. The CDR3 runs to 13 residues. Germline CDR1 is SGHDN and CDR2 is FVKESK. The CDR3 DNA reads TGTGCCAGCAGGTTGAGCTCCTACAATGAGCAGTTCTTC. It codes for CASRLSSYNEQFF.

The chain joins TRBV28 to TRBJ2-7, with D possibly matching TRBD1 (6 bases). The CDR3 has 13 residues. The ends were cut back, 6 bases at V and 5 bases at J, with 14 bases in the middle. Germline V gene sequence: CDR1 MDHEN, CDR2 SYDVKM. The CDR3 loop is CASRPPTGNEQYF. Here the CDR3 DNA reads TGTGCCAGCAGGCCACCTACAGGGAACGAGCAGTACTTC. The entire variable domain, with the rest obtained from reference TRBV28 and TRBJ2-7, is as follows: DVKVTQSSRYLVKRTGEKVFLECVQDMDHENMFWYRQDPGLGLRLIYFSYDVKMKEKGDIPEGYSVSREKKERFSLILESASTNQTSMYLCASRPPTGNEQYFGPGTRLTVT.

This clone was detected once. The gene calls are TRBV5-4 and TRBJ2-5, with D uncertain. The length of the CDR3 is 13 residues. The V gene lost 3 bases and the J gene lost 5 bases, with 11 bases spanning the gap. CDR1 SGHNT and CDR2 YYREEE come from the germline V gene (reference sequence). The CDR3 loop reads CASSSVGGETQYF. The CDR3 region has the DNA TGTGCCAGCAGCTCCGTCGGTGGTGAGACCCAGTACTTC.

This rearrangement joins TRBV19 to TRBJ2-6; D unclear. This CDR3 has 13 amino acids. Germline V gene sequence: CDR1 LNHDA, CDR2 SQIVND (reference sequence). V lost 10 bases and J lost 0, with 7 bases in between. The CDR3 loop is CATTSSGANVLTF. CDR3 DNA sequence: TGTGCCACCACAAGCTCTGGGGCCAACGTCCTGACTTTC.

V gene TRBV5-4 combines with J gene TRBJ1-3; D is possibly TRBD1 (6 bases). The CDR3 spans 16 residues. Trimming removed 3 bases at V and 0 bases at J, with 13 bases between. Germline-derived CDR1 and CDR2 are SGHNT and YYREEE (reference sequence). CDR3 bases: TGTGCCAGCAGCTCCTCCAAGGGGGTCTCTGGAAACACCATATATTTT. Protein product: CASSSSKGVSGNTIYF.

DNA of the CDR3: TGTGCCTGCGGCGGATATAACACCGGGGAGCTGTTTTTT. It specifies CACGGYNTGELFF. The chain is built from TRBV7-2 and TRBJ2-2; D is undetermined. V lost 11 bases to trimming and J lost 2 bases, with 12 bases between them. CDR1 and CDR2 from the germline V gene are SGHTA and FQGNSA. This CDR3 contains 13 residues.

V gene TRBV18 combines with J gene TRBJ1-2; D remains unclear. Germline values: CDR1 KGHSH, CDR2 LQKENI. The CDR3 length is 15 residues. Deletions cut 3 bases from V and 8 bases from J, with 19 bases between. The CDR3 bases are TGTGCCAGCTCACCTACCGGGGATTCTAAGGAGGGCTACACCTTC. It specifies CASSPTGDSKEGYTF. Looking up the rest from reference TRBV18 and TRBJ1-2 gives the full variable domain: NAGVMQNPRHLVRRRGQEARLRCSPMKGHSHVYWYRQLPEEGLKFMVYLQKENIIDESGMPKERFSAEFPKEGPSILRIQQVVRGDSAAYFCASSPTGDSKEGYTFGSGTRLTVV.